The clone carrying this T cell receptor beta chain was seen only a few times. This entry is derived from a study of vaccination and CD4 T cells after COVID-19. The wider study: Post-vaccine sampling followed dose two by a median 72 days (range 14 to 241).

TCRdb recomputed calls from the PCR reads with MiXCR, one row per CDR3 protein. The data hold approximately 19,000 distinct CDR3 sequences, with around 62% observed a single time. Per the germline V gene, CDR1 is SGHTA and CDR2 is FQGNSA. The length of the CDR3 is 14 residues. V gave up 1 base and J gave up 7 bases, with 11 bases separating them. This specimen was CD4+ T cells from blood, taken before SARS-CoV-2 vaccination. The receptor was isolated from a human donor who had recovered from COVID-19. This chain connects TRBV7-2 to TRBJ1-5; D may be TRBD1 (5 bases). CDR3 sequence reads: CASSLDGAVQPQHF. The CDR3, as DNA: TGTGCCAGCAGCTTAGACGGGGCCGTGCAGCCCCAGCATTTT.